These T cell receptor beta chains were read from a single sample in a study of follicular helper T cells after annual influenza vaccination. The repertoire was sequenced with immunoSEQ multiplex PCR; TCRdb's copy has only in-frame clones and lacks some. The table lists nearly 9,000 clones, approximately 81% of them singletons, with 3% to 4.5% in the top ten. The source material was CXCR5+ CD38- circulating T follicular helper cells from blood, sampled 7 days after influenza vaccination. The receptor source for this set is an adult who received the influenza vaccine. Both conserved end residues are part of each CDR3. Each record gives: V gene, D gene, J gene, clone size, CDR3 protein, CDR3 DNA. The D gene is left open where the match is weak. Size values are once, few and many counts, or a class for expanded clones, and some rows have none.

V gene: TRBV19
D gene: TRBD2
J gene: TRBJ2-4
clone size: NA
CDR3 protein: CASSPGGTKNIQYF
CDR3 DNA: TGTGCCAGTAGTCCCGGGGGGACCAAAAACATTCAGTACTTC

V gene: TRBV11-2
D gene: NA
J gene: TRBJ2-2
clone size: NA
CDR3 protein: CASSLGGQNTGELFF
CDR3 DNA: TGTGCCAGCAGCTTAGGGGGACAAAACACCGGGGAGCTGTTTTTT

V gene: TRBV7-2
D gene: TRBD2
J gene: TRBJ2-3
clone size: NA
CDR3 protein: CASSPGGSGGATQYF
CDR3 DNA: TGTGCCAGCAGCCCCGGTGGTAGCGGGGGCGCGACGCAGTATTTT

V gene: TRBV4-3
D gene: TRBD1
J gene: TRBJ2-7
clone size: NA
CDR3 protein: CASSRDGQGLEQYF
CDR3 DNA: TGCGCCAGCAGCCGAGATGGACAGGGGCTCGAGCAGTACTTC

V gene: TRBV5-1
D gene: TRBD2
J gene: TRBJ2-7
clone size: NA
CDR3 protein: CASRPGTSYEQYF
CDR3 DNA: TGCGCCAGCAGACCCGGGACTAGCTACGAGCAGTACTTC

V gene: TRBV28
D gene: NA
J gene: TRBJ1-2
clone size: NA
CDR3 protein: CASSFKGGGNYGYTF
CDR3 DNA: TGTGCCAGCAGTTTTAAAGGGGGGGGAAACTATGGCTACACCTTC

V gene: TRBV19
D gene: TRBD2
J gene: TRBJ2-5
clone size: NA
CDR3 protein: CASSIAPPGLAGAGETQYF
CDR3 DNA: TGTGCCAGTAGTATTGCCCCGCCGGGACTAGCGGGAGCGGGAGAGACCCAGTACTTC

V gene: TRBV19
D gene: NA
J gene: TRBJ2-5
clone size: NA
CDR3 protein: CASSIGGGPTETQYF
CDR3 DNA: TGTGCCAGTAGTATCGGGGGAGGCCCGACGGAGACCCAGTACTTC

V gene: TRBV18
D gene: TRBD1
J gene: TRBJ2-7
clone size: NA
CDR3 protein: CASSPGQGLFYEQYF
CDR3 DNA: TGTGCCAGCTCACCGGGACAGGGCCTTTTCTACGAGCAGTACTTC

V gene: TRBV19
D gene: TRBD1
J gene: TRBJ1-2
clone size: NA
CDR3 protein: CASSNRGGRNYGYTF
CDR3 DNA: TGTGCCAGTAGTAACAGGGGGGGAAGAAACTATGGCTACACCTTC

V gene: TRBV6-1
D gene: TRBD1
J gene: TRBJ1-4
clone size: once
CDR3 protein: CASSKTGNEKLFF
CDR3 DNA: TGTGCCAGCAGTAAGACAGGGAATGAAAAACTGTTTTTT

V gene: TRBV30
D gene: NA
J gene: TRBJ2-7
clone size: few
CDR3 protein: CAWSVQGYEQYF
CDR3 DNA: TGTGCCTGGAGTGTACAGGGCTACGAGCAGTACTTC

V gene: TRBV11-2
D gene: NA
J gene: TRBJ2-5
clone size: NA
CDR3 protein: CASSLVRQETQYF
CDR3 DNA: TGTGCCAGCAGCTTAGTGCGCCAAGAGACCCAGTACTTC

V gene: TRBV7-2
D gene: TRBD2
J gene: TRBJ2-2
clone size: NA
CDR3 protein: CASSQGTRNTGELFF
CDR3 DNA: TGTGCCAGCAGCCAGGGGACTAGAAACACCGGGGAGCTGTTTTTT

V gene: TRBV9
D gene: TRBD2
J gene: TRBJ2-5
clone size: NA
CDR3 protein: CASSVGVTSGQETQYF
CDR3 DNA: TGTGCCAGCAGCGTAGGGGTGACTAGCGGCCAAGAGACCCAGTACTTC

V gene: TRBV18
D gene: NA
J gene: TRBJ1-2
clone size: NA
CDR3 protein: CASSQTENYGYTF
CDR3 DNA: TGTGCCAGCTCACAAACAGAAAACTATGGCTACACCTTC

V gene: TRBV28
D gene: NA
J gene: TRBJ2-7
clone size: NA
CDR3 protein: CASSSPFYEQYF
CDR3 DNA: TGTGCCAGCAGTTCTCCTTTCTACGAGCAGTACTTC

V gene: TRBV27
D gene: NA
J gene: TRBJ1-2
clone size: NA
CDR3 protein: CASSLSPNLDHRGYTF
CDR3 DNA: TGTGCCAGCAGTTTGAGTCCCAACCTCGACCATAGAGGCTACACCTTC

V gene: TRBV18
D gene: NA
J gene: TRBJ2-7
clone size: few
CDR3 protein: CASSRLPTYEQYF
CDR3 DNA: TGTGCCAGCTCACGGCTGCCAACCTACGAGCAGTACTTC

V gene: TRBV4-3
D gene: TRBD1
J gene: TRBJ1-4
clone size: NA
CDR3 protein: CASSQGVDRGQYEKLFF
CDR3 DNA: TGCGCCAGCAGCCAAGGGGTGGACAGGGGGCAGTATGAAAAACTGTTTTTT

V gene: TRBV4-3
D gene: TRBD1
J gene: TRBJ1-2
clone size: NA
CDR3 protein: CASSQGQGGGYTF
CDR3 DNA: TGCGCCAGCAGCCAAGGACAGGGGGGTGGCTACACCTTC

V gene: TRBV5-6
D gene: NA
J gene: TRBJ1-6
clone size: NA
CDR3 protein: CASSPLGEYNSPLHF
CDR3 DNA: TGTGCCAGCAGCCCACTGGGCGAATATAATTCACCCCTCCACTTT

V gene: TRBV29-1
D gene: TRBD2
J gene: TRBJ2-7
clone size: NA
CDR3 protein: CSTLLGAGGDEQYF
CDR3 DNA: TGCAGCACCCTCCTTGGGGCGGGGGGGGACGAGCAGTACTTC

V gene: TRBV29-1
D gene: NA
J gene: TRBJ1-3
clone size: NA
CDR3 protein: CSVEGSVSGNTIYF
CDR3 DNA: TGCAGCGTTGAAGGGTCAGTCTCTGGAAACACCATATATTTT

V gene: TRBV5-1
D gene: NA
J gene: TRBJ2-5
clone size: NA
CDR3 protein: CASREQETQYF
CDR3 DNA: TGCGCCAGTCGGGAGCAAGAGACCCAGTACTTC

V gene: TRBV7-2
D gene: TRBD1
J gene: TRBJ1-1
clone size: NA
CDR3 protein: CASRRNRGGNTEAFF
CDR3 DNA: TGTGCCAGCAGACGGAACAGGGGGGGGAACACTGAAGCTTTCTTT

V gene: TRBV15
D gene: TRBD2
J gene: TRBJ2-5
clone size: NA
CDR3 protein: CATSSELAGGMKTQYF
CDR3 DNA: TGTGCCACCAGCAGTGAACTAGCGGGGGGAATGAAGACCCAGTACTTC

V gene: TRBV6-5
D gene: NA
J gene: TRBJ1-5
clone size: NA
CDR3 protein: CASAGGPQPQHF
CDR3 DNA: TGTGCCAGCGCTGGGGGGCCTCAGCCCCAGCATTTT

V gene: TRBV7-2
D gene: TRBD2
J gene: TRBJ2-5
clone size: NA
CDR3 protein: CASSLASGGAEGTQYF
CDR3 DNA: TGTGCCAGCAGCTTAGCTAGCGGGGGGGCCGAAGGGACCCAGTACTTC

V gene: TRBV6-1
D gene: TRBD2
J gene: TRBJ2-2
clone size: once
CDR3 protein: CASSDVAGGELFF
CDR3 DNA: TGTGCCAGCAGTGATGTAGCGGGCGGGGAGCTGTTTTTT

V gene: TRBV28
D gene: NA
J gene: TRBJ1-1
clone size: NA
CDR3 protein: CASSLRQGRAFF
CDR3 DNA: TGTGCCAGCAGTTTGAGGCAGGGGAGAGCTTTCTTT

V gene: TRBV7-2
D gene: TRBD1
J gene: TRBJ1-4
clone size: NA
CDR3 protein: CASSFKGATTNEKLFF
CDR3 DNA: TGTGCCAGCAGCTTTAAGGGGGCAACAACTAATGAAAAACTGTTTTTT

V gene: TRBV2
D gene: NA
J gene: TRBJ1-2
clone size: NA
CDR3 protein: CASSEGAGRGYTF
CDR3 DNA: TGTGCCAGCAGTGAGGGGGCCGGTAGGGGCTACACCTTC

V gene: TRBV5-6
D gene: NA
J gene: TRBJ2-7
clone size: NA
CDR3 protein: CASSLMVSLVYEQYF
CDR3 DNA: TGTGCCAGCAGCTTGATGGTTAGTTTAGTCTACGAGCAGTACTTC

V gene: TRBV30
D gene: TRBD2
J gene: TRBJ2-7
clone size: NA
CDR3 protein: CAWSETSGRAWRYF
CDR3 DNA: TGTGCCTGGAGCGAGACTAGCGGGAGGGCCTGGCGGTACTTC

V gene: TRBV11-2
D gene: TRBD1
J gene: TRBJ1-1
clone size: NA
CDR3 protein: CASSSGTGYTEAFF
CDR3 DNA: TGTGCCAGCAGCTCTGGGACAGGGTACACTGAAGCTTTCTTT

V gene: TRBV5-1
D gene: NA
J gene: TRBJ2-7
clone size: NA
CDR3 protein: CASSLVQDNTYEQYF
CDR3 DNA: TGCGCCAGCAGCTTAGTCCAGGATAACACCTACGAGCAGTACTTC

V gene: TRBV19
D gene: NA
J gene: TRBJ1-1
clone size: NA
CDR3 protein: CASSAGTNSRTEAFF
CDR3 DNA: TGTGCCAGTAGTGCGGGGACAAATAGCCGGACTGAAGCTTTCTTT

V gene: TRBV5-5
D gene: NA
J gene: TRBJ2-1
clone size: NA
CDR3 protein: CASSSIDGMSGSFF
CDR3 DNA: TGTGCCAGCAGCTCGATCGACGGGATGTCCGGTTCCTTCTTC

V gene: TRBV2
D gene: NA
J gene: TRBJ2-1
clone size: NA
CDR3 protein: CASSESGPINNEQFF
CDR3 DNA: TGTGCCAGCAGTGAATCGGGGCCCATCAACAATGAGCAGTTCTTC

V gene: TRBV29-1
D gene: TRBD1
J gene: TRBJ2-3
clone size: NA
CDR3 protein: CSAQGEADTQYF
CDR3 DNA: TGCAGCGCCCAGGGGGAAGCAGATACGCAGTATTTT

V gene: TRBV7-2
D gene: NA
J gene: TRBJ2-7
clone size: NA
CDR3 protein: CASSLDRQSYEQYF
CDR3 DNA: TGTGCCAGCAGCTTAGACCGCCAATCCTACGAGCAGTACTTC